A single sample gave rise to the 27 T cell receptor beta chains below, sequenced in a study of identical twins. TCRdb independently ran MiXCR on the 5' RACE reads; one entry per CDR3 protein. The sample lists fewer than 250,000 distinct CDR3 sequences, about 15% seen once, with over 35% in the top ten. These sequences were also reported in another study, on T cells expressing NK-cell markers.

The specimen was CD8+ T cells sorted from blood. These receptors all stem from a woman aged 18 to 35 in good health.

The table lists this clonotype with a few counts. This chain links TRBV27 with TRBJ1-1; 8 bases fit TRBD1. The V gene end was trimmed by 5 bases and the J gene end by 3 bases; junction bases not matched to a gene: 8. This CDR3 has 15 residues. From germline, CDR1 is MNHEY and CDR2 SMNVEV (reference sequence). Here the CDR3 reads CASSPRTGIYTEAFF. In DNA form, the CDR3 reads TGTGCCAGCAGTCCTCGGACAGGGATCTACACTGAAGCTTTCTTT.

The chain's CDR3 is CASSLGPPTGVVGAFF. CDR3 coding DNA: TGTGCCAGCAGCTTAGGTCCCCCTACAGGAGTGGTGGGAGCTTTCTTT. The gene calls are TRBV13 and TRBJ1-1; TRBD1 is a possible D gene (5 bases). V lost 0 bases to trimming and J lost 10 bases, with 21 bases between them. From germline, CDR1 is PRHDT and CDR2 FYEKMQ (reference sequence). The CDR3 sequence is 16 residues long.

The chain uses TRBV27 and TRBJ2-3; D might be TRBD2 (7 bases). This CDR3 is built from 15 residues. CDR1 and CDR2 (germline): MNHEY, SMNVEV (reference sequence). Trimming took 7 bases from V and 3 from J, leaving 17 bases between them. This CDR3 is CASTWEGGFTDTQYF. The CDR3 nucleotides read TGTGCCAGCACCTGGGAGGGGGGGTTTACAGATACGCAGTATTTT.

This clonotype was seen once. The rearrangement links TRBV4-3 to TRBJ2-5, with TRBD2 matching 7 bases. Germline V CDR1 and CDR2: LGHNA, YSLEER. The CDR3 loop spans 14 amino acids. The V and J ends lost 2 bases and 4 bases, in that order; junction bases with no gene match: 4. The CDR3 DNA follows: TGCGCCAGCAGCCAATGGGAGGGTTTAGAGACCCAGTACTTC. Residues: CASSQWEGLETQYF.

This clonotype was seen more than once but under ten times. The chain joins TRBV12-3 or TRBV12-4 to TRBJ2-1; 8 bases map to TRBD2. The CDR3 consists of 15 residues. J gave up 2 bases and V 8 bases, and 8 bases lay outside the gene matches. CDR3 amino acids: CASSSGGRTYNEQFF. CDR3 bases: TGTGCCAGCTCCAGCGGGGGTAGGACCTACAATGAGCAGTTCTTC.

This clonotype was counted only a few times. The CDR3 protein is CASSFGTLNEQFF. As DNA, the CDR3 is TGTGCCAGCAGTTTTGGTACTCTTAACGAGCAGTTCTTC. V is TRBV6-2 or TRBV6-3 and J is TRBJ2-1; D gene ambiguous. This CDR3 is 13 amino acids long. Per the germline V gene, CDR1 is MNHEY and CDR2 is SVGEGT. Trimming removed 4 bases at V and 10 bases at J, with 14 bases between.

This chain links TRBV29-1 with TRBJ2-7; no firm D call. Germline lookup yields CDR1 SQVTM and CDR2 ANQGSEA. The germline V and J ends were trimmed by 3 bases and 3 bases, with 6 bases remaining between them. This CDR3 region has 11 residues. In nucleotides, the CDR3 is TGCAGCGTTGAGGCAGACTACGAGCAGTACTTC. This codes for CSVEADYEQYF.

In its sample, this clonotype was seen a few times. The rearrangement joins TRBV4-3 to TRBJ2-1, with 9 nucleotides matching TRBD2. CDR3 length: 19 residues. CDR1 is LGHNA and CDR2 is YSLEER in the germline V gene. V shed 3 bases, J shed 4 bases, and the junction held 16 bases outside the gene matches. The CDR3 sequence: CASSQDLHIAGASYNEQFF. In DNA, the CDR3 is TGCGCCAGCAGCCAGGATCTCCATATAGCGGGAGCGTCGTACAATGAGCAGTTCTTC.

The chain recombines TRBV27 with TRBJ2-1, with D tentatively TRBD1 (5 bases). CDR3 length: 14 residues. Germline-derived CDR1 and CDR2 are MNHEY and SMNVEV (reference sequence). V was cut by 4 bases and J by 6 bases, with 13 bases left in between. Here the CDR3 reads CASSSQGMVNEQFF. CDR3 DNA sequence: TGTGCCAGCAGTTCGCAGGGAATGGTCAATGAGCAGTTCTTC.

The rearrangement uses TRBV9 and TRBJ2-1; D remains unclear. This CDR3 is built from 13 residues. Trimming pared 5 bases from V and 4 bases from J, leaving 10 bases between. The germline CDR1 and CDR2 sequences are SGDLS and YYNGEE. The CDR3 loop reads CASRGEAYNEQFF. The DNA for the CDR3 is TGTGCCAGCAGAGGTGAGGCTTACAATGAGCAGTTCTTC. The complete variable domain, with remaining parts taken from reference TRBV9 and TRBJ2-1, reads DSGVTQTPKHLITATGQRVTLRCSPRSGDLSVYWYQQSLDQGLQFLIQYYNGEERAKGNILERFSAQQFPDLHSELNLSSLELGDSALYFCASRGEAYNEQFFGPGTRLTVL.

This clonotype has just a few counts. J is TRBJ2-7 and V is TRBV16; D may be TRBD1 (7 bases). The CDR3 is 15 amino acids. Germline-derived CDR1 and CDR2 are KGHSY and FQNENV. V gave up 3 bases and J gave up 1 base, with 13 bases separating them. In nucleotides, the CDR3 is TGTGCCAGCAGCCACGGCAGGGGGAGGTCCTACGAGCAGTACTTC. Residues: CASSHGRGRSYEQYF.

This sequence joins TRBV7-2 and TRBJ2-2; 9 bases are shared with TRBD2. Germline-derived CDR1 and CDR2 are SGHTA and FQGNSA. The CDR3 is 16 residues long. V shed 4 bases and J 5 bases; nucleotides not matched to a gene: 8. The CDR3 here is CASSSGLALGTGELFF. The CDR3, as DNA: TGTGCCAGCAGCTCGGGACTAGCCCTGGGGACCGGGGAGCTGTTTTTT.

This clonotype was counted a few times. The chain is built from TRBV27 and TRBJ2-1, with D tentatively TRBD1 or TRBD2 (5 bases each). The length of the CDR3 is 13 residues. Germline values: CDR1 MNHEY, CDR2 SMNVEV (reference sequence). The ends were cut back, 1 base at V and 10 bases at J, with 11 bases in the middle. CDR3 nucleotides: TGTGCCAGCAGTTTATTTTCTGAGGGGGAGCAGTTCTTC. Protein: CASSLFSEGEQFF.

The V gene is TRBV7-2, the J gene TRBJ2-1, with D maybe TRBD2 (5 bases). Trimming stripped 6 bases from V and 7 bases from J, with 13 bases between. The CDR3 has 13 amino acids. CDR1 and CDR2 (germline): SGHTA, FQGNSA. CDR3 sequence reads: CASSTGNTNEQFF. CDR3 sequence (DNA): TGTGCCAGCAGTACCGGGAACACGAATGAGCAGTTCTTC. The full variable domain, with the rest looked up from reference TRBV7-2 and TRBJ2-1, is GAGVSQSPSNKVTEKGKDVELRCDPISGHTALYWYRQSLGQGLEFLIYFQGNSAPDKSGLPSDRFSAERTGGSVSTLTIQRTQQEDSAVYLCASSTGNTNEQFFGPGTRLTVL.

CDR3 sequence: CASSYSTVTGRNTGELFF. The DNA of the CDR3 is TGTGCCAGCAGTTACTCGACAGTAACCGGGCGGAACACCGGGGAGCTGTTTTTT. The chain employs TRBV6-2 or TRBV6-3 and TRBJ2-2, with a possible D match to TRBD1 (5 bases). V lost 0 bases to trimming and J lost 1 base, with 15 bases between them. From germline, CDR1 is MNHEY and CDR2 SVGEGT. This CDR3 contains 18 residues.

This clonotype has a count of ten or more. This sequence joins TRBV9 and TRBJ2-3, with 7 bases identical to TRBD2. Germline-derived CDR1 and CDR2 are SGDLS and YYNGEE. This CDR3 has 14 residues. Trimming at V came to 0 bases and at J to 6 bases, leaving 4 bases not matched to a gene. The CDR3 DNA reads as TGTGCCAGCAGCGTAGCGGGGGGAAGGGATACGCAGTATTTT. This sequence encodes CASSVAGGRDTQYF.

The chain has TRBV5-1 and TRBJ1-2, with D hard to call. Trimming took 0 bases from V and 8 from J, leaving 11 bases between them. This CDR3 is built from 13 residues. Germline V gene data show CDR1 as SGHRS and CDR2 as YFSETQ. CDR3 sequence: CASSLGGEGGYTF. The CDR3 DNA follows: TGCGCCAGCAGCTTGGGAGGAGAAGGGGGCTACACCTTC.

The rearrangement links TRBV20-1 to TRBJ2-1; TRBD2 agrees at 7 bases. Germline-derived CDR1 and CDR2 are DFQATT and SNEGSKA (reference sequence). The CDR3 is made up of 15 amino acids. V was pared by 4 bases and J by 5 bases, with 11 bases of the junction left unmatched. The CDR3 nucleotides read TGCAGTGCTATTAAGCGGGACTGCTTGAACAATGAGCAGTTCTTC. Protein sequence: CSAIKRDCLNNEQFF.

In this sample, this clonotype turned up a few times. This chain links TRBV29-1 with TRBJ2-3, with TRBD1 matching over 7 bases. With V trimmed by 4 bases and J by 3 bases, 4 bases remained unmatched. Per the germline V gene, CDR1 is SQVTM and CDR2 is ANQGSEA. This CDR3 contains 13 residues. The CDR3 loop is CSVVGGETDTQYF. The DNA of the CDR3 is TGCAGCGTTGTAGGGGGCGAAACAGATACGCAGTATTTT.

This clonotype occurred a few times. Here the CDR3 DNA reads TGCAGTCTAGCTCTCGGGACAAATAGGGTCGAGCAGTACTTC. Translated, it gives CSLALGTNRVEQYF. V is TRBV20-1 and J is TRBJ2-7, with D maybe TRBD1 (6 bases). Germline CDR1 and CDR2: DFQATT and SNEGSKA (reference sequence). V was trimmed by 8 bases and J by 6 bases, leaving 23 bases between them. CDR3 length: 14 residues.

This clonotype has more than one count but fewer than ten. This chain uses TRBV5-1 with TRBJ2-2; 9 positions agree with TRBD1. Trimming at V came to 1 base and at J to 5 bases, leaving 15 bases not matched to a gene. This CDR3 comprises 19 residues. Germline V gene data show CDR1 as SGHRS and CDR2 as YFSETQ. CDR3 residues: CASSLISAYRGRSTGELFF. The CDR3 nucleotides read TGCGCCAGCAGCTTGATATCCGCTTACAGGGGGCGAAGTACCGGGGAGCTGTTTTTT.

This clonotype turned up a few times. The chain employs TRBV3-1 and TRBJ2-3; D gene uncertain. The CDR3 is 17 amino acids. Germline assignment: CDR1 LGHDT and CDR2 YNNKEL (reference sequence). V was trimmed by 0 bases and J by 1 base, leaving 14 bases between them. In nucleotides, the CDR3 is TGTGCCAGCAGCCAAGATCGAGGTTTAGGCGGCACAGATACGCAGTATTTT. The encoded protein is CASSQDRGLGGTDTQYF.

This clonotype was seen only a few times. The chain uses TRBV27 and TRBJ2-1, with D possibly being TRBD1 (6 bases). Germline V gene data show CDR1 as MNHEY and CDR2 as SMNVEV (reference sequence). CDR3 length: 15 amino acids. Deletions cut 10 bases from V and 7 bases from J, with 23 bases between. The CDR3 sequence is CATRTPRGVNNEQFF. In DNA, the CDR3 is TGTGCCACCCGTACCCCCAGGGGCGTAAATAATGAGCAGTTCTTC.

This clonotype was counted ten times or more. The genes are TRBV7-8 and TRBJ2-1; unclear D gene. Trimming stripped 2 bases from V and 8 bases from J, with 4 bases between. This CDR3 has 11 residues. Germline CDR1 is SGHVS and CDR2 is FQNEAQ. The CDR3 DNA reads as TGTGCCAGCAGCTTATCTGATGAGCAGTTCTTC. Amino acid sequence: CASSLSDEQFF.

V is TRBV29-1 and J is TRBJ1-1, with TRBD1 as a possible D gene (6 bases). Trimming left V 0 bases short and J 4 bases short, with 12 bases between. The CDR3 contains 14 residues. Germline V lookup: CDR1 SQVTM, CDR2 ANQGSEA. CDR3 protein: CSVEEQGSGTEAFF. The CDR3 coding sequence is TGCAGCGTTGAAGAACAGGGTTCTGGCACTGAAGCTTTCTTT.

The chain recombines TRBV20-1 with TRBJ2-3; 13 positions agree with TRBD2. The CDR3 runs to 15 residues. CDR1 and CDR2 (germline): DFQATT, SNEGSKA (reference sequence). V shed 3 bases and J 2 bases; nucleotides not matched to a gene: 2. CDR3 nucleotides: TGCAGTGCTAGGGGACTAGCGGGGATCACAGATACGCAGTATTTT. Residues: CSARGLAGITDTQYF.

The chain is built from TRBV18 and TRBJ2-3; 7 bases align to TRBD1. The junction had 10 bases not matched to a gene; V was cut back by 3 bases and J by 4 bases. From germline, CDR1 is KGHSH and CDR2 LQKENI. There are 16 residues in the CDR3. The CDR3 nucleotides read TGTGCCAGCTCACCGGCCGGGACAGACAGGCCAGATACGCAGTATTTT. It yields the protein CASSPAGTDRPDTQYF.